This T cell receptor beta chain is from a study of cytomegalovirus exposure and HLA in healthy donors. Across the whole study: When 350 to 500 donors were genotyped, roughly 82% of them were found to fall in the Caucasian-associated ancestry cluster. Whole-study findings and limits: Later genetic work tied a missense DCLRE1C variant to beta-chain V and J trimming. Judged likely to be a sequencing artifact was a cluster of highly shared sequence variants.

The germline CDR1 and CDR2 sequences are SGHTA and FQGNSA. This CDR3 is 14 amino acids long. V dropped 5 bases and J dropped 7; count of bases not matched to a gene: 8. Of note for this clone: The antigen remains undetermined.

PCR amplification relied on 60 Vbeta primers (plus 13 Jbeta primers). Using immunoSEQ multiplex PCR, the repertoire was profiled, and TCRdb retains in-frame clones only, with some absent. The table lists fewer than 250,000 clones, approximately 79% of them singletons. The TCR was taken from a male donor in good health and CMV-seronegative. Material: PBMCs. The chain recombines TRBV7-2 with TRBJ2-5, with 9 nucleotides matching TRBD2. The CDR3 nucleotides read TGTGCCAGCAGCCCCGGACTAGCGATAGGGACCCAGTACTTC. This encodes CASSPGLAIGTQYF.